This T cell receptor beta chain emerged from a study of T cell changes during pregnancy in multiple sclerosis. Germline CDR1 is LNHDA and CDR2 is SQIVND (reference sequence). CDR3 size: 17 residues. V was cut by 1 base and J by 4 bases, with 17 bases left in between. TCRdb keeps only in-frame clones here, not all; method: immunoSEQ multiplex PCR. The table records roughly 100,000 clones, about 90% of them present only once. The material sequenced was peripheral blood, taken before pregnancy. This sequence joins TRBV19 and TRBJ1-5; TRBD1 might be the D (6 bases). This sequence originates from a female donor with multiple sclerosis, enrolled in a pregnancy study. The CDR3 here is CASSIGQGRSLNQPQHF. The CDR3 DNA sequence: TGTGCCAGTAGTATAGGTCAGGGGAGATCGCTAAATCAGCCCCAGCATTTT.